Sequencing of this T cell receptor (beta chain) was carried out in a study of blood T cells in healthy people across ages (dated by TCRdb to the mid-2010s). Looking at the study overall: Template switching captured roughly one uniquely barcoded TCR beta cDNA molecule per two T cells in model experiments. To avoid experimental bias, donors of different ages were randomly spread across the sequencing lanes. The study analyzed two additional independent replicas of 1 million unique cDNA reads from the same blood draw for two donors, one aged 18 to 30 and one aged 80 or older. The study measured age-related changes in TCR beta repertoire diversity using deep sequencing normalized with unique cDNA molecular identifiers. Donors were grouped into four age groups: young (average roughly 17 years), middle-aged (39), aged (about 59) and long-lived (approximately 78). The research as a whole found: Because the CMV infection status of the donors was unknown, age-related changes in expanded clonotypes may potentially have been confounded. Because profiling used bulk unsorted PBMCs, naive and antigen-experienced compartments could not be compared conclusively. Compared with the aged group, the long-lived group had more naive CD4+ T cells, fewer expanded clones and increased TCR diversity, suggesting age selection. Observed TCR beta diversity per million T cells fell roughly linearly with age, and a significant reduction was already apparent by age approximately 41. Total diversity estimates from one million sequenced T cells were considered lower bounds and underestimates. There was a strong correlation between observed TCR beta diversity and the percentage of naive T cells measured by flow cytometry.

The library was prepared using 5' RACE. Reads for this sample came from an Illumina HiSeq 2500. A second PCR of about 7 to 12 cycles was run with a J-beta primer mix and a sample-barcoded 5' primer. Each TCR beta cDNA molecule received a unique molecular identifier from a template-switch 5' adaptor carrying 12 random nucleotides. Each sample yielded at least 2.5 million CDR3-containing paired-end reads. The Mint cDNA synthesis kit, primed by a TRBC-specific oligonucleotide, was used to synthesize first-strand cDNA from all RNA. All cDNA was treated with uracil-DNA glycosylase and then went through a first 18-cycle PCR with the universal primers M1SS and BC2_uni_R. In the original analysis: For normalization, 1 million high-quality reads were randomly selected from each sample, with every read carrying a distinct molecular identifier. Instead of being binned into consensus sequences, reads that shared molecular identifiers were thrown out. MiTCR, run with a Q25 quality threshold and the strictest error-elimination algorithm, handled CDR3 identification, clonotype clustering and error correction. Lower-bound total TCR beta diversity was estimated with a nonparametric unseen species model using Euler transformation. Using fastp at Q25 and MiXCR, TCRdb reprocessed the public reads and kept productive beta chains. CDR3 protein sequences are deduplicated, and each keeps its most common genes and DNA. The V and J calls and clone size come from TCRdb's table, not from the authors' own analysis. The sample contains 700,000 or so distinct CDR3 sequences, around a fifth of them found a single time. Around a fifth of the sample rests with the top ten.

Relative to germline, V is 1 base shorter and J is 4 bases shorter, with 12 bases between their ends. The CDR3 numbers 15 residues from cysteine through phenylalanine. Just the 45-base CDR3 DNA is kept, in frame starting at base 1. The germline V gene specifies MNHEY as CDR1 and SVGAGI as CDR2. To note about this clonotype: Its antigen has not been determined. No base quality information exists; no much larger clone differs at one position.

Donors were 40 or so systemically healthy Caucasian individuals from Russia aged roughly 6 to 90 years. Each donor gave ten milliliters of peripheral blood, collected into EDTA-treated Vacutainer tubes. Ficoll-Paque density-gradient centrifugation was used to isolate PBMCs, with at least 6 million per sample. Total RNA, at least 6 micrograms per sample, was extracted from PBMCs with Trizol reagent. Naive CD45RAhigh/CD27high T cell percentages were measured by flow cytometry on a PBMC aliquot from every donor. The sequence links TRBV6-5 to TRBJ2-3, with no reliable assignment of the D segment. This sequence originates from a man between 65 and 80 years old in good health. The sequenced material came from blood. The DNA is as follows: TGTGCCAGCAGTTACTTCCCGGGCCAATCAGATACGCAGTATTTT. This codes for CASSYFPGQSDTQYF.